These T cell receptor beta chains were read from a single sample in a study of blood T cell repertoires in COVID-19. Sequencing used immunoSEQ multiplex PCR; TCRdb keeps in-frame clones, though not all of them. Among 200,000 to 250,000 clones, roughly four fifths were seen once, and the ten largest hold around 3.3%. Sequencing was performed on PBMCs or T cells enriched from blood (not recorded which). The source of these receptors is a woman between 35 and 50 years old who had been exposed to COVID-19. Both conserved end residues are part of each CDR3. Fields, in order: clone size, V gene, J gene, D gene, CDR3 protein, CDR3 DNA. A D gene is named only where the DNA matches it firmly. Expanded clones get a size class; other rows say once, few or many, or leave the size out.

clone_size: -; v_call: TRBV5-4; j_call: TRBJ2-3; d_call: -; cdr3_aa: CASSLNRIGTDTQYF; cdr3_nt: TGTGCCAGCAGCTTGAACAGGATTGGCACAGATACGCAGTATTTT
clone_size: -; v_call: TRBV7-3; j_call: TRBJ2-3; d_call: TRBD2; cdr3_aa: CASSLRGGYTDTQYF; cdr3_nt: TGTGCCAGCAGCCTACGGGGGGGATACACAGATACGCAGTATTTT
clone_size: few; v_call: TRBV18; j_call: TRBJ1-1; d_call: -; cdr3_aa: CASSPLKDRNTEAFF; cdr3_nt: TGTGCCAGCTCACCCCTGAAGGACAGAAACACTGAAGCTTTCTTT
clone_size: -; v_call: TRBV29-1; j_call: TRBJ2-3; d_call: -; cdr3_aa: CSALAPTDTQYF; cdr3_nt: TGCAGCGCCCTAGCGCCCACAGATACGCAGTATTTT
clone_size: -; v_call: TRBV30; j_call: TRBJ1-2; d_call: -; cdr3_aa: CAWSAGGPSMINGYTF; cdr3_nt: TGTGCCTGGAGTGCGGGGGGTCCCTCCATGATCAATGGCTACACCTTC
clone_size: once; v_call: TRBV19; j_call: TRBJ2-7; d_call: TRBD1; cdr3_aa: CASGDRAPYEQYF; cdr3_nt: TGTGCCAGTGGGGACAGGGCACCCTACGAGCAGTACTTC
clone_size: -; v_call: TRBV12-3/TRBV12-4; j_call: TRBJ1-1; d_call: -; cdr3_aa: CASTLRRGGEAFF; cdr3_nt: TGTGCCAGCACCCTTAGGAGAGGAGGTGAAGCTTTCTTT
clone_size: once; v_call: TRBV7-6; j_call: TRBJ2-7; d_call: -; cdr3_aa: CASSQRGTSYEQYF; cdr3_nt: TGTGCCAGCAGCCAAAGGGGCACCTCCTACGAGCAGTACTTC
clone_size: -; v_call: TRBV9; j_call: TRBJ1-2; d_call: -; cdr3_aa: CASSVGQASGYTF; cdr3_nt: TGTGCCAGCAGCGTAGGGCAGGCGTCGGGCTACACCTTC
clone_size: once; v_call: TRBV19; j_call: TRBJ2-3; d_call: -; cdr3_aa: CASSMVRDGDTQYF; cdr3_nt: TGTGCCAGTAGTATGGTCAGGGATGGGGATACGCAGTATTTT
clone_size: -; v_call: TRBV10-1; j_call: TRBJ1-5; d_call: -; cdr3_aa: CANRDTRAKSNQPQHF; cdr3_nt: TGCGCCAACCGGGACACTAGAGCAAAAAGCAATCAGCCCCAGCATTTT
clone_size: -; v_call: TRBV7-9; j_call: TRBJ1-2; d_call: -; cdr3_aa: CASSLGGTGYTF; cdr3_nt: TGTGCCAGCAGCTTAGGGGGGACAGGCTACACCTTC
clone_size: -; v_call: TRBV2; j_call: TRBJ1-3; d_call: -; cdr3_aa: CASSPLVNSGNTIYF; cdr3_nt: TGTGCCAGCAGCCCCCTAGTCAACTCTGGAAACACCATATATTTT
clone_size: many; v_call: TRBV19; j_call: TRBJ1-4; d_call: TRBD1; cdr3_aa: CASRDRGGKLFF; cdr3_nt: TGTGCCAGTAGGGACAGGGGAGGAAAACTGTTTTTT
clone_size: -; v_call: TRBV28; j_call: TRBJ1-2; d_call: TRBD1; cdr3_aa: CASHRGTNYGYTF; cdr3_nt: TGTGCCAGCCACAGGGGGACAAACTATGGCTACACCTTC
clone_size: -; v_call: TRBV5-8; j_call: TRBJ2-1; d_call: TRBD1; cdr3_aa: CASSSWTGRESYNEQFF; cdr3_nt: TGTGCCAGCAGCTCCTGGACAGGCCGGGAATCCTACAATGAGCAGTTCTTC
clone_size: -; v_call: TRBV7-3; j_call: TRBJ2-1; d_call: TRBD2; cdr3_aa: CASSRTSGGDEQFF; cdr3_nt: TGTGCCAGCAGCCGCACTAGCGGGGGGGATGAGCAGTTCTTC
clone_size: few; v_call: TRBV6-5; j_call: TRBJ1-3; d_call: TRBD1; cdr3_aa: CASMGTGARPVDF; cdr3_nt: TGTGCCAGCATGGGGACAGGGGCCCGCCCAGTAGATTTT
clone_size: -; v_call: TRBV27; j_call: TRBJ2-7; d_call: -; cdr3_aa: CASSKAGEYEQYF; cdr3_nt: TGTGCCAGCAGTAAAGCAGGGGAATACGAGCAGTACTTC
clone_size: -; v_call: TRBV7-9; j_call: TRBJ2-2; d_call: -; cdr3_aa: CASSFAGTAGQELFF; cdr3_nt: TGTGCCAGCAGCTTCGCAGGTACGGCAGGACAGGAGCTGTTTTTT
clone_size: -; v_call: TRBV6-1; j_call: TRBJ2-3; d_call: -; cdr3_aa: CASSEGQGITDTQYF; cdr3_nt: TGTGCCAGCAGTGAAGGGCAGGGGATCACAGATACGCAGTATTTT
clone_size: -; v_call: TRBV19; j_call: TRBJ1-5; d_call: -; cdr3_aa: CASSMPTGSNQPQHF; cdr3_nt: TGTGCCAGTAGTATGCCGACAGGTTCCAATCAGCCCCAGCATTTT
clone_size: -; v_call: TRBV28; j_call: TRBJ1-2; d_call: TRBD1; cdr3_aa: CASSRGQGLVRYGYTF; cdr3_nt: TGTGCCAGCAGTAGGGGACAGGGTCTGGTAAGGTATGGCTACACCTTC
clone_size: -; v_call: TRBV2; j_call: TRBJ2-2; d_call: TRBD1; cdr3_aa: CASSKQGANTGELFF; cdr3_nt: TGTGCCAGCAGTAAACAGGGGGCGAACACCGGGGAGCTGTTTTTT
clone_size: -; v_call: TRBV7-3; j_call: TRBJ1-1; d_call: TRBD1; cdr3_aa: CASSPDRDRGAFF; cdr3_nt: TGTGCCAGCAGCCCGGACAGGGACAGGGGAGCTTTCTTT
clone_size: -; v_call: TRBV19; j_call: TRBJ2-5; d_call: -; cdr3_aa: CASTEGDATETQYF; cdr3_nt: TGTGCCAGTACAGAGGGGGACGCAACAGAGACCCAGTACTTC
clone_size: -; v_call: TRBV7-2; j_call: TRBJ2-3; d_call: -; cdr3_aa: CASSFNRPPTDTQYF; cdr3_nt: TGTGCCAGCAGCTTCAACAGACCCCCCACAGATACGCAGTATTTT
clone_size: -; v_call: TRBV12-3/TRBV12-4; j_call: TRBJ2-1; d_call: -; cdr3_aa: CASSLEAHEQFF; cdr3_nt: TGTGCCAGCAGTTTAGAAGCCCATGAGCAGTTCTTC
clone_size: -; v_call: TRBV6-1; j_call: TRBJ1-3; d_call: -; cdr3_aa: CASSEILATGVSGNTIYF; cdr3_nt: TGTGCCAGCAGTGAAATCTTGGCGACAGGAGTCTCTGGAAACACCATATATTTT
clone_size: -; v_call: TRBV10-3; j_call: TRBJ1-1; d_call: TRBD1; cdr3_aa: CAISESRDRGEAFF; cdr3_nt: TGTGCCATCAGTGAGTCGAGGGACAGGGGCGAAGCTTTCTTT
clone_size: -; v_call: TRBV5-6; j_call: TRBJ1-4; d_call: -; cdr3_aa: CASGTFQGLGEKLFF; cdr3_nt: TGTGCCAGCGGAACATTCCAGGGTTTGGGTGAAAAACTGTTTTTT
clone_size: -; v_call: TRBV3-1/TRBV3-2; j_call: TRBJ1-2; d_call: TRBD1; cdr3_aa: CASTRGEAGGSGYTF; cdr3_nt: TGTGCCAGCACCAGGGGGGAAGCAGGGGGAAGTGGCTACACCTTC
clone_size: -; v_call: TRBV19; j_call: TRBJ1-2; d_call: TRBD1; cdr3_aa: CASSTGGFDYGYTF; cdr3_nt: TGTGCCAGTAGTACAGGGGGCTTTGACTATGGCTACACCTTC
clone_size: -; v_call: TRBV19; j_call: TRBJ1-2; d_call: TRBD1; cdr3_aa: CATRSGTGGGYGYTF; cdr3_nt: TGTGCCACCCGATCCGGGACAGGGGGCGGCTATGGCTACACCTTC
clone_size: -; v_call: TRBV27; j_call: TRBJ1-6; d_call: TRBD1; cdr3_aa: CASSSPGQNSPLHF; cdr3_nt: TGTGCCAGCAGTTCCCCGGGACAGAATTCACCCCTCCACTTT
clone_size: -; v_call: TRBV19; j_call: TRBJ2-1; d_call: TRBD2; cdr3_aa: CASRGTSGGYNEQFF; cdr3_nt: TGTGCCAGTAGGGGGACTAGCGGGGGTTACAATGAGCAGTTCTTC
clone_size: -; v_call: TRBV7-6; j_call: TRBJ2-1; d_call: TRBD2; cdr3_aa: CASSFAAGDNEQFF; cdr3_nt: TGTGCCAGCAGCTTCGCAGCGGGGGACAATGAGCAGTTCTTC
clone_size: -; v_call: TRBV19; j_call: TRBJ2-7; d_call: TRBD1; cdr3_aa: CASSMAGTGPEQYF; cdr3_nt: TGTGCCAGTAGTATGGCCGGGACAGGACCCGAGCAGTACTTC
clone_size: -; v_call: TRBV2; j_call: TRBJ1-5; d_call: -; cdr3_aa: CASKLDPGRGNQPQHF; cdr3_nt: TGTGCCAGCAAGTTGGACCCAGGGAGGGGCAATCAGCCCCAGCATTTT
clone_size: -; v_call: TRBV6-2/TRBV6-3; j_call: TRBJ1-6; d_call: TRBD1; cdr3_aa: CASSYSARGISPLHF; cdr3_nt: TGTGCCAGCAGTTACTCCGCCAGGGGGATATCACCCCTCCACTTT
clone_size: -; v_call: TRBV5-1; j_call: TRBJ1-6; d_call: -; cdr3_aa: CASSLADSQNSPLHF; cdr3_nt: TGCGCCAGCAGCTTGGCCGACAGTCAGAATTCACCCCTCCACTTT
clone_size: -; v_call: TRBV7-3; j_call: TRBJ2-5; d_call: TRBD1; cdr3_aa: CASSLTGVQETQYF; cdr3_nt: TGTGCCAGCAGCCTGACAGGGGTGCAAGAGACCCAGTACTTC
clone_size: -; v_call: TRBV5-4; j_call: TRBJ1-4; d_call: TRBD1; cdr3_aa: CASSLDRWDEKLFF; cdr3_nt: TGTGCCAGCAGCCTGGACAGGTGGGATGAAAAACTGTTTTTT
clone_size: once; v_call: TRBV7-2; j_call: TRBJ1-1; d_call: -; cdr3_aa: CASSAQGQAFF; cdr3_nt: TGTGCCAGCAGCGCACAGGGCCAAGCTTTCTTT
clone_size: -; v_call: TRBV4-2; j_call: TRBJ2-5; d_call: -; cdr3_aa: CASSPLAEAQETQYF; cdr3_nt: TGTGCCAGCAGCCCCTTGGCAGAGGCACAAGAGACCCAGTACTTC
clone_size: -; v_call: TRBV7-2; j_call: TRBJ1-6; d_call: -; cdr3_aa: CASSARQATYNSPLHF; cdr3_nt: TGTGCCAGCAGCGCCCGACAGGCGACCTATAATTCACCCCTCCACTTT
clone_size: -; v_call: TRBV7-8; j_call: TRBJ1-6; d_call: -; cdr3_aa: CASSLGGGQLGLLQPLHF; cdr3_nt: TGTGCCAGCAGCTTAGGGGGGGGGCAGTTAGGCCTTCTTCAACCCCTCCACTTT
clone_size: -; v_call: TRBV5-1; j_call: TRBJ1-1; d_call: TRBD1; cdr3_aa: CASSLLDRDFEAFF; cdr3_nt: TGCGCCAGCAGCTTGTTGGACAGGGACTTTGAAGCTTTCTTT
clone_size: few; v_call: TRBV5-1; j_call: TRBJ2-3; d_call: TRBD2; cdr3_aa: CASASQATSRVTDTQYF; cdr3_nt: TGCGCCAGCGCATCCCAGGCGACTAGCCGGGTCACAGATACGCAGTATTTT
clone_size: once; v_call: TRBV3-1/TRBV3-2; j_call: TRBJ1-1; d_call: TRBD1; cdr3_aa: CASSPIGQGARGTEAFF; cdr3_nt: TGTGCCAGCAGCCCGATCGGACAGGGGGCGCGGGGCACTGAAGCTTTCTTT
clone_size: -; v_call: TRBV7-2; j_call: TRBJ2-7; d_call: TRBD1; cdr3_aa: CASSLNTGGGGQYF; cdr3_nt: TGTGCCAGCAGCTTAAACACAGGGGGTGGAGGGCAGTACTTC
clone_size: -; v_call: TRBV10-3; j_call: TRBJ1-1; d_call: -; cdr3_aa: CAISAQVGNTEAFF; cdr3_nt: TGTGCCATCAGTGCCCAGGTGGGGAACACTGAAGCTTTCTTT
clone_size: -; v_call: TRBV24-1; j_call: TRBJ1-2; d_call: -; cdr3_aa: CATSDQYGYTF; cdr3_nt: TGTGCCACCAGTGATCAATATGGCTACACCTTC
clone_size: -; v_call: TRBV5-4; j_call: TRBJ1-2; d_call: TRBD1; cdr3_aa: CASSLSAGRTGSYGYTF; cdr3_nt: TGTGCCAGCAGCTTGTCGGCCGGAAGGACAGGCAGCTATGGCTACACCTTC
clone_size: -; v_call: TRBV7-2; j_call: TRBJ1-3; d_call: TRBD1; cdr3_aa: CASSWTGSSGNTIYF; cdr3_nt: TGTGCCAGCAGCTGGACAGGGAGTTCTGGAAACACCATATATTTT